This T cell receptor (beta chain) came from a study of vaccination and CD4 T cells after COVID-19. Regarding this clonotype: Its antigen is as yet unknown.

With the Oncomine TCR Beta short-read assay, DNA from cultured CD4+ T cells was sequenced. Using its own MiXCR run on the PCR reads, TCRdb lists one record per CDR3 protein. The table includes nearly 4,500 distinct CDR3 sequences, less than 35% detected once. Treatment indicated: roughly nine-day PBMC culture with coronavirus spike peptide pools or control peptides (ViraFEST assay). According to the study, CD4+ T cells from the unexposed donor were gathered ahead of the COVID-19 pandemic (2011-2018). The sample comprised CD4+ T cells from blood, cultured in vitro. This receptor was identified in a human donor in good health.

CDR3 sequence: CASSPGLAGGPLIEQFF. Here the CDR3 DNA reads TGTGCCAGCAGCCCGGGACTAGCGGGAGGGCCGTTGATTGAGCAGTTCTTC. The chain has TRBV7-9 and TRBJ2-1, with 16 bases fitting TRBD2. Germline CDR1 reads SEHNR; CDR2 reads FQNEAQ (reference sequence). This CDR3 is 17 amino acids long. With V trimmed by 5 bases and J by 9 bases, 10 bases remained unmatched.